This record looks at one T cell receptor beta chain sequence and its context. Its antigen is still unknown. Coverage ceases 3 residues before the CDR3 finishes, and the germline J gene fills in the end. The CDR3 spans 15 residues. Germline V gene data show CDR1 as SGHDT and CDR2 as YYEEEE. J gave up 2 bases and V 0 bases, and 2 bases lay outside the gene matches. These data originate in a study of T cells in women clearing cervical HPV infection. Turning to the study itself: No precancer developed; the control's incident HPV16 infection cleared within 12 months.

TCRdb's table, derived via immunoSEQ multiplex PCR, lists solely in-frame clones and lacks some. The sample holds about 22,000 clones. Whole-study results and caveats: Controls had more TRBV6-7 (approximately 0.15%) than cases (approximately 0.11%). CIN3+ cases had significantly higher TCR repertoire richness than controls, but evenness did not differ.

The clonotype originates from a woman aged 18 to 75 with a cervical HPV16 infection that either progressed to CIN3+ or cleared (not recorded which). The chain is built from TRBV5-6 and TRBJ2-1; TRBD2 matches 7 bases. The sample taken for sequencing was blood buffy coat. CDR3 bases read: TGTGCCAGCAGCTTGGGCGGGAGTACCTACAATGAG. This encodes CASSLGGSTYNE. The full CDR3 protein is CASSLGGSTYNEQFF.